This TCR beta chain was identified during a study of PD-L1 blockade in urothelial cancer. The wider study: Median T cell yield per blood sample was more than 120,000 cells.

The germline CDR1 and CDR2 sequences are SGHNT and YENEEA. Germline trimming cut 5 bases from V and 8 bases from J; bases unmatched to any gene: 4. CDR3 length equals 12 residues. Profiled with immunoSEQ multiplex PCR; TCRdb holds only in-frame clones, not every one. The sample includes around 100,000 clones, 90% of them seen just once. Time point noted: pretreatment peripheral blood. The study enrolled patients with locally advanced or metastatic urothelial carcinoma. This clonotype was obtained from a man in his 60s with urothelial cancer. This chain joins TRBV11-3 and TRBJ1-2; 8 positions agree with TRBD1. The sample in question was PBMCs, obtained around atezolizumab (anti-PD-L1) treatment. CDR3 sequence (DNA): TGTGCCAGCAGCCTTGACAGGGGAGGCTACACCTTC. Encoded protein: CASSLDRGGYTF. Full variable domain (remainder filled in from reference TRBV11-3 and TRBJ1-2): EAGVVQSPRYKIIEKKQPVAFWCNPISGHNTLYWYLQNLGQGPELLIRYENEEAVDDSQLPKDRFSAERLKGVDSTLKIQPAELGDSAVYLCASSLDRGGYTFGSGTRLTVV.